This entry describes one TCR beta chain. Study processing details: The authors estimated nucleated cell counts from reference gene primer amplification. Sequenced by immunoSEQ multiplex PCR; TCRdb stores in-frame clones only, minus some. V, J and clone size reflect that table, while D and trimming were determined from the DNA. There are 20,000 to 30,000 clones in the sample; approximately 86% occur only once, and roughly 30% lies in the top ten. This sample is part of a study of blood T cell repertoires in COVID-19. On the study more broadly: From T cells, B-cell-depleted T cells, or PBMCs came the material, which was cDNA or gDNA.

The length of the CDR3 is 13 residues. Germline CDR1 is SGHTA and CDR2 is FQGNSA. The V and J ends lost 4 bases and 0 bases respectively, with 5 bases between them. The rearrangement uses TRBV7-2 and TRBJ2-3; no firm D call. This receptor was taken from a human donor in a cohort sampled during active COVID-19. Sequencing was performed on peripheral blood. DNA of the CDR3: TGTGCCAGCAGCTCCTTTAGCACAGATACGCAGTATTTT. It translates to CASSSFSTDTQYF.